What follows are 25 T cell receptor beta chains derived from one specimen sequenced in a study of cytomegalovirus exposure and HLA in healthy donors. PCR involved 60 Vbeta and 13 Jbeta primers. TCRdb's copy holds only in-frame clones and misses some; the assay was immunoSEQ multiplex PCR. The repertoire shows about 170,000 clones; the top ten hold 0.65% to 0.9%. Sequenced: PBMCs. The source of these receptors is a woman between 18 and 29 years old in good health and CMV-seropositive.

The J gene is TRBJ2-7, the V gene TRBV5-4; TRBD1 matches 10 bases. The trim removed 1 base at V and 3 bases at J, leaving 4 bases unmatched. Germline-derived CDR1 and CDR2 are SGHNT and YYREEE (reference sequence). This CDR3 contains 15 residues. The CDR3 bases are TGTGCCAGCAGCTTGAGACAGGGGGCCCTCTACGAGCAGTACTTC. It encodes CASSLRQGALYEQYF.

Here the CDR3 DNA reads TGTGCCAGCAGTGAATTTGGCGGGAGCGCAAAAGAGACCCAGTACTTC. Translated, it gives CASSEFGGSAKETQYF. This chain uses TRBV6-1 with TRBJ2-5; 7 bases are shared with TRBD2. Germline V gene sequence: CDR1 MNHNS, CDR2 SASEGT. Germline trimming cut 2 bases from V and 3 bases from J; bases unmatched to any gene: 9. This CDR3 is built from 16 residues.

The chain carries TRBV19 and TRBJ2-3; TRBD2 aligns across 7 bases. The CDR3 extends over 17 amino acids. The V segment lost 5 bases and the J segment 0 bases; nucleotides outside the gene matches: 11. Germline-derived CDR1 and CDR2 are LNHDA and SQIVND (reference sequence). CDR3 nucleotide sequence: TGTGCCAGTAGTTCCCCTGGGCTAGCGGCTAGCACAGATACGCAGTATTTT. Translation gives CASSSPGLAASTDTQYF.

The chain links TRBV6-5 to TRBJ2-3; unclear D gene. This CDR3 is 11 amino acids long. The V gene's germline CDR1 is MNHEY and CDR2 SVGAGI. V lost 6 bases, J lost 6 bases, and 7 bases lay in between. This CDR3 is CASRRADTQYF. CDR3 sequence (DNA): TGTGCCAGCAGAAGAGCGGATACGCAGTATTTT.

This rearrangement joins TRBV5-6 to TRBJ2-7; D is unclear. The CDR3 extends over 14 amino acids. V lost 0 bases and J 3 bases, leaving 10 bases between the germline ends. Germline CDR1 and CDR2: SGHDT and YYEEEE. The CDR3 DNA reads TGTGCCAGCAGCTTGGCCAATCTCGGCTACGAGCAGTACTTC. The encoded protein is CASSLANLGYEQYF.

The V call is TRBV7-6, the J call TRBJ2-7; 10 bases are shared with TRBD1. Per germline, CDR1 SGHVS and CDR2 FNYEAQ. The CDR3 covers 17 residues. Losses at the gene ends were 0 bases for V and 2 bases for J; bases not matched to a gene: 7. Written as DNA, the CDR3 is TGTGCCAGCAGCTTAGCGGGGGGCGGGACAGGGGCCTACGAGCAGTACTTC. Translated: CASSLAGGGTGAYEQYF.

CDR3 in DNA: TGCGCCAGCAGCCAAGTTACAGGGGGCTACGAGCAGTACTTC. Residues: CASSQVTGGYEQYF. V gene TRBV4-3 combines with J gene TRBJ2-7; 8 bases agree with TRBD1. Per germline, CDR1 LGHNA and CDR2 YSLEER. J was trimmed by 3 bases and V by 1 base; bases with no gene match: 2. The CDR3 is made up of 14 amino acids.

This chain joins TRBV2 and TRBJ2-7; D uncertain. Germline V gene lookup returns CDR1 SNHLY and CDR2 FYNNEI. The V end was cut by 3 bases, the J end by 3 bases, with 6 bases between. This CDR3 is built from 12 residues. CDR3 sequence: CASSDGLYEQYF. CDR3 DNA sequence: TGTGCCAGCAGTGACGGTCTCTACGAGCAGTACTTC.

J is TRBJ2-7 and V is TRBV5-1; weak D call: TRBD2 (6 bases). Germline assignment: CDR1 SGHRS and CDR2 YFSETQ. V shed 6 bases and J shed 1 base, with 14 bases lying between them. The CDR3 loop spans 14 amino acids. The CDR3 region is CASTASGESYEQYF. The CDR3 nucleotides read TGCGCCAGCACCGCCTCGGGGGAATCCTACGAGCAGTACTTC.

This chain connects TRBV7-2 to TRBJ2-7; no clear D gene. Germline lookup yields CDR1 SGHTA and CDR2 FQGNSA. This CDR3 contains 13 residues. V lost 4 bases, J lost 0 bases, and 7 bases lay in between. The CDR3 sequence: CASSYRSSYEQYF. In DNA form, the CDR3 reads TGTGCCAGCAGCTACCGGAGCTCCTACGAGCAGTACTTC.

This sequence joins TRBV6-4 and TRBJ1-1; D not certain. V gave up 3 bases and J gave up 0 bases, with 17 bases separating them. Looked up from germline, CDR1 is MRHNA and CDR2 is SNTAGT. This CDR3 comprises 17 residues. This chain's CDR3 is CASSEAEVIPLNTEAFF. The CDR3 nucleotides read TGTGCCAGCAGTGAGGCAGAAGTTATCCCCTTGAACACTGAAGCTTTCTTT.

V usage is TRBV11-1 and J usage is TRBJ2-3; 11 bases are a match to TRBD2. The CDR3 has 17 amino acids. Germline V lookup: CDR1 SGHAT, CDR2 FQDESV (reference sequence). V shed 5 bases, J shed 4 bases, and the junction held 11 bases outside the gene matches. CDR3 amino acids: CASSPRTSGSVADTQYF. The CDR3, as DNA: TGTGCCAGCAGCCCCCGTACTAGCGGGAGTGTGGCAGATACGCAGTATTTT. The whole variable domain, filled in from reference TRBV11-1 and TRBJ2-3, reads EAEVAQSPRYKITEKSQAVAFWCDPISGHATLYWYRQILGQGPELLVQFQDESVVDDSQLPKDRFSAERLKGVDSTLKIQPAELGDSAMYLCASSPRTSGSVADTQYFGPGTRLTVL.

A remark on this clone: At one end the junction does not follow the germline gene, possibly because of a read error. Other nucleotide sequences in the sample specify the same CDR3. The chain carries TRBV29-1 and TRBJ1-4; D gene unclear. The V gene's germline CDR1 is SQVTM and CDR2 ANQGSEA. The CDR3 sequence is 12 residues long. The CDR3 sequence is CSVEASRGQLFF. CDR3 bases: TGCAGCGTCGAAGCTTCCCGTGGGCAGCTGTTTTTT.

The chain is built from TRBV2 and TRBJ1-1; no firm D call. Germline CDR1 and CDR2: SNHLY and FYNNEI. Trimming left V 8 bases short and J 3 bases short, with 10 bases between. CDR3 length: 12 amino acids. The CDR3 region has the DNA TGTGCCAGCGGGTTCCTAGACACTGAAGCTTTCTTT. Translation gives CASGFLDTEAFF.

The CDR3: CASPRGGRSYNEQFF. CDR3 coding DNA: TGTGCCAGCCCCCGTGGCGGGAGGAGCTACAATGAGCAGTTCTTC. The genes are TRBV6-1 and TRBJ2-1, with TRBD2 matching 8 bases. In germline, CDR1 is MNHNS, CDR2 SASEGT. The CDR3 is made up of 15 amino acids. The J segment lost 3 bases and the V segment lost 8 bases, leaving 9 bases of the junction unmatched.

The chain employs TRBV2 and TRBJ1-5; a possible D gene is TRBD1 (6 bases). The germline CDR1 and CDR2 sequences are SNHLY and FYNNEI. Between the trimmed V and J ends, which lost 7 bases and 7 bases, there was a span of 20 bases. CDR3 length: 15 residues. In nucleotides, the CDR3 is TGTGCCAGCAAGGACCGAAAGGGGGTGAACCAGCCCCAGCATTTT. Its translation is CASKDRKGVNQPQHF.

This chain uses TRBV4-2 with TRBJ1-1, with D possibly TRBD1 on 6 matching bases. There are 16 residues in the CDR3. Looked up from germline, CDR1 is LGHNA and CDR2 is YNFKEQ. Trimming stripped 2 bases from V and 1 base from J, with 14 bases between. For the CDR3, the DNA is TGTGCCAGCAGCCAACTGTGGACAGCGACGAACACTGAAGCTTTCTTT. As protein: CASSQLWTATNTEAFF.

The CDR3 DNA sequence: TGTGCCAGCAGCCGAAATGCAGAGGCCTACAATGAGCAGTTCTTC. Protein product: CASSRNAEAYNEQFF. This chain links TRBV11-2 with TRBJ2-1; D unclear. The germline CDR1 and CDR2 sequences are SGHAT and FQNNGV. The ends were cut back, 5 bases at V and 2 bases at J, with 13 bases in the middle. The CDR3 is 15 amino acids.

The chain recombines TRBV5-1 with TRBJ1-1; possible D gene TRBD1, 5 bases. V gave up 4 bases and J gave up 4 bases, with 14 bases separating them. The germline gives CDR1 SGHRS, CDR2 YFSETQ. The CDR3 sequence is 14 residues long. The CDR3 sequence is CASSAVQVRTEAFF. DNA of the CDR3: TGCGCCAGCAGCGCCGTACAGGTTCGCACTGAAGCTTTCTTT.

The rearrangement links TRBV2 to TRBJ1-4; D unresolved. The CDR3 loop spans 15 amino acids. V lost 6 bases and J lost 0, with 11 bases in between. Germline CDR1 and CDR2: SNHLY and FYNNEI. CDR3 sequence reads: CASRRRVTTNEKLFF. The DNA of the CDR3 is TGTGCCAGCAGGCGACGGGTGACAACTAATGAAAAACTGTTTTTT.

This chain connects TRBV29-1 to TRBJ1-1; D is unclear. With 3 bases removed from V and 1 base from J, the gap between germline ends came to 6 bases. The CDR3 extends over 12 amino acids. Germline loops: CDR1 SQVTM, CDR2 ANQGSEA. The CDR3 region is CSVDNRNTEAFF. CDR3 coding DNA: TGCAGCGTTGATAACAGGAACACTGAAGCTTTCTTT.

This chain links TRBV6-5 with TRBJ2-1; 9 positions agree with TRBD2. The CDR3 totals 12 residues. V trimming: 6 bases; J trimming: 15 bases; junction bases outside the gene matches: 9. Germline V gives CDR1 MNHEY, CDR2 SVGAGI. The CDR3 reads CASRGLGTSLFF. Written as DNA, the CDR3 is TGTGCCAGCAGAGGCCTCGGGACTAGCCTGTTCTTC.

The rearrangement links TRBV6-1 to TRBJ2-7, with D tentatively TRBD1 (6 bases). The V end lost 5 bases, the J end lost 2 bases, and 10 bases lay between the germline ends. The V gene's germline CDR1 is MNHNS and CDR2 SASEGT. The length of the CDR3 is 13 residues. In DNA form, the CDR3 reads TGTGCCAGCAGTACAGGGTCAGCCTACGAGCAGTACTTC. It translates to CASSTGSAYEQYF.

Notes on this clone: The junction does not match germline at one end; this may be a read error. Other DNA sequences in the sample encode the same CDR3. V and J are TRBV5-1 and TRBJ1-1, with D hard to call. Looked up from germline, CDR1 is SGHRS and CDR2 is YFSETQ. This CDR3 region has 15 residues. CDR3 nucleotide sequence: TGCGCCAGCAGCAACCACCCGCAGAAGTCGACTGAGGCTTTCTTT. Translated, it gives CASSNHPQKSTEAFF.

The chain employs TRBV5-6 and TRBJ1-5; D ambiguous. V was trimmed by 2 bases and J by 2 bases, leaving 8 bases between them. CDR1 is SGHDT and CDR2 is YYEEEE in the germline V gene. The CDR3 has 14 amino acids. The CDR3 reads CASSFFSGNQPQHF. Written as DNA, the CDR3 is TGTGCCAGCAGCTTTTTCAGTGGCAATCAGCCCCAGCATTTT.